These 11 T cell receptor beta chains came from one sample sequenced in a study of T-cell reconstitution after alpha-beta-depleted transplantation in children. Unique molecular identifiers were incorporated when the TCRbeta library was constructed. From the PCR reads, TCRdb called clonotypes with MiXCR, one entry per CDR3 protein. This sample has 580,000 or so distinct CDR3 sequences, with under 30% found just once. Material: PBMCs, mostly from graft donor cells, obtained 360 days after TCRalphabeta/CD19-depleted stem cell transplant. The source is a boy younger than two who had a stem cell transplant for acute myeloid leukemia, so the T cells may come from the graft donor.

This clonotype was counted only a few times. The chain is built from TRBV10-3 and TRBJ2-3; TRBD2 agrees at 9 bases. Per the germline V gene, CDR1 is ENHRY and CDR2 is SYGVKD. V lost 3 bases to trimming and J lost 2 bases; unmatched junction nucleotides: 9. There are 17 residues in the CDR3. This chain's CDR3 is CAISDEASGEYTDTQYF. The CDR3 nucleotides read TGTGCCATCAGTGATGAGGCTAGCGGGGAGTACACAGATACGCAGTATTTT.

The chain has TRBV20-1 and TRBJ2-6, with TRBD1 as a possible D gene (5 bases). The V end lost 4 bases, the J end lost 1 base, and 23 bases lay between the germline ends. The germline V gene encodes CDR1 DFQATT and CDR2 SNEGSKA (reference sequence). The CDR3 contains 19 residues. As DNA, the CDR3 is TGCAGTGCTACCCCTAGTCGACAGAGCGAAGGGTCTGGGGCCAACGTCCTGACTTTC. Amino acid sequence: CSATPSRQSEGSGANVLTF.

This clonotype was seen more than once but under ten times. The chain employs TRBV4-3 and TRBJ2-3; TRBD1 matches at 8 bases. The germline V gene encodes CDR1 LGHNA and CDR2 YSLEER. Germline trimming cut 0 bases from V and 5 bases from J; bases unmatched to any gene: 10. The CDR3 extends over 17 amino acids. Here the CDR3 reads CASSQEGQGALLDTQYF. The CDR3 nucleotides read TGCGCCAGCAGCCAAGAAGGGCAGGGGGCGCTCCTAGATACGCAGTATTTT.

Many counts were recorded for this clonotype. This chain joins TRBV29-1 and TRBJ2-1; 8 nucleotides line up with TRBD2. The length of the CDR3 is 14 residues. Per germline, CDR1 SQVTM and CDR2 ANQGSEA. With 8 bases clipped from V and 5 bases from J, the junction kept 11 bases outside the gene matches. CDR3 protein: CSTTPAGADNEQFF. The CDR3 region has the DNA TGCAGCACTACCCCAGCGGGGGCCGACAATGAGCAGTTCTTC.

The chain couples TRBV29-1 to TRBJ2-6, with D uncertain. Per germline, CDR1 SQVTM and CDR2 ANQGSEA. V dropped 4 bases and J dropped 6 bases, with 13 bases sitting between them. The CDR3 consists of 14 residues. Here the CDR3 DNA reads TGCAGCGTTGGGCCCGGGTATGAGGCCAACGTCCTGACTTTC. It encodes CSVGPGYEANVLTF.

The rearrangement joins TRBV30 to TRBJ2-7, with D perhaps matching TRBD2 (5 bases). Germline lookup yields CDR1 GTSNPN and CDR2 SVGIG (reference sequence). Trimming cost V 4 bases and J 3 bases, with 16 bases left between them. The CDR3 extends over 14 amino acids. CDR3: CAWMGSPEGYEQYF. For the CDR3, the DNA is TGTGCCTGGATGGGCTCCCCCGAGGGCTACGAGCAGTACTTC.

The rearrangement links TRBV5-1 to TRBJ1-2; D not certain. Germline V lookup: CDR1 SGHRS, CDR2 YFSETQ. Trimming took 0 bases from V and 6 from J, leaving 12 bases between them. The CDR3 spans 14 residues. CDR3 residues: CASSLGTYVHGYTF. CDR3 coding DNA: TGCGCCAGCAGCTTGGGGACCTACGTGCATGGCTACACCTTC.

The chain employs TRBV5-1 and TRBJ2-1, with D perhaps matching TRBD2 (6 bases). Trimming cost V 5 bases and J 0 bases, with 18 bases left between them. Germline CDR1 is SGHRS and CDR2 is YFSETQ. CDR3 length: 17 amino acids. Here the CDR3 reads CASSPPAGHSSYNEQFF. Here the CDR3 DNA reads TGCGCCAGCAGTCCCCCCGCGGGGCACAGCTCCTACAATGAGCAGTTCTTC.

This clonotype was counted many times. The chain couples TRBV28 to TRBJ2-6; D unresolved. This CDR3 spans 13 amino acids. The germline gives CDR1 MDHEN, CDR2 SYDVKM. Trimming removed 8 bases at V and 5 bases at J, with 10 bases between. The CDR3, as DNA: TGTGCCAGCTCACATCCTAGGGCCAACGTCCTGACTTTC. It codes for CASSHPRANVLTF.

This chain joins TRBV27 and TRBJ2-7, with TRBD2 identical over 14 bases. Per germline, CDR1 MNHEY and CDR2 SMNVEV (reference sequence). The CDR3 runs to 15 residues. With 6 bases clipped from V and 3 bases from J, the junction kept 4 bases outside the gene matches. CDR3 sequence (DNA): TGTGCCAGCAGATATGGGACTAGCGGGGGCTACGAGCAGTACGTC. The encoded protein is CASRYGTSGGYEQYV.

Ten or more counts support this clonotype. The CDR3 here is CASSLGGAQDEQYF. As DNA, the CDR3 is TGCGCCAGCAGCTTGGGGGGGGCTCAGGACGAGCAGTACTTC. The gene calls are TRBV5-1 and TRBJ2-7; the D gene could be TRBD1 or TRBD2 (6 bases each). The V and J ends lost 0 bases and 5 bases respectively, with 12 bases between them. CDR3 size: 14 residues. Germline lookup yields CDR1 SGHRS and CDR2 YFSETQ.